Here is one TCR beta chain with its context. The protocol was immunoSEQ multiplex PCR, while the TCRdb copy is restricted to in-frame clones and leaves out a portion. The table shows under 200,000 clones, with 80% to 90% occurring only once. With 4 bases clipped from V and 2 bases from J, the junction kept 5 bases outside the gene matches. The CDR3 has 14 amino acids. The germline V gene encodes CDR1 SGHRS and CDR2 YFSETQ. The data are from a study of blood T cell repertoires in COVID-19. Study overall: Sites across the United States, Italy and Spain contributed samples from acute and convalescent COVID-19.

Participants were aged roughly 18 to 90 years, lived in over 20 US areas, and enrolled virtually. Cohort allocation depended upon clinical history that participants reported. Recovery among Cohort 3 donors was established by two negative PCRs, clearance, or symptom resolution. The V gene is TRBV5-1, the J gene TRBJ2-7, with 8 positions matching TRBD1. This TCR came from a woman between 18 and 29 years old who had recovered from COVID-19. Input material: PBMCs or T cells enriched from blood (not recorded which). This CDR3 reads CASSTRQGPYEQYF. In DNA, the CDR3 is TGCGCCAGCAGCACCCGACAGGGGCCCTACGAGCAGTACTTC.